This T cell receptor beta chain came from a study of T cell responses to AZD1222 COVID-19 vaccine listed by TCRdb under 2021. Study-wide context: Because spike-specific TCR depth and breadth did not differ between the two schedules, AZD1222 recipients who got a second dose at roughly 4 weeks were pooled with those who got a second dose at roughly 12 weeks. A total of about 230 trial participants underwent TCR sequencing, of whom about 200 received two doses of AZD1222 and about 26 received two doses of the MenACWY control vaccine. Trial participants were enrolled into age subgroups of 18-55, 56-69 and 70-plus years, which contained around 140, 26 and 57 TCR-sequenced participants, respectively. General conclusions and limits of the study: Vaccine-associated CD4 TCRs spanned the whole spike protein, with dominant responses in regions 160-218 and 743-854. Nearly half of unique spike-specific TCRs reportedly recognized epitopes outside regions mutated in the B.1.351 and B.1.1.7 variants. Conclusions about previously exposed vaccinees were limited because only a handful of AZD1222 recipients were SARS-CoV-2 seropositive at baseline. Participants were mostly white British, with more females than males. The authors suggested clonal diversity may have been underestimated. In the small 56-69-year group, the increase in depth fell short of significance, most likely because of low power. No day 14 peak-response samples were available, so repertoires were characterized only after the peak T cell response. After two AZD1222 doses, spike-specific TCR breadth and depth were significantly higher than at day 0 and than in MenACWY recipients.

The CDR3 regions of human TCRbeta chains were analyzed by immunosequencing. In the authors' own workflow: Repertoire TCRs were matched against a reference library of SARS-CoV-2-specific TCRs generated with the MIRA antigen-specificity platform. Breadth meant the fraction of unique TCRs that were SARS-CoV-2-associated, whereas depth meant the fraction of total T cells that were SARS-CoV-2-associated. Using the MIRA data, every spike-specific TCR was mapped to the spike region that the TCR reacted to and assigned to either a CD4 or a CD8 class. Log10-transformed breadth and depth values were compared by one-way ANOVA with Sidak's multiple comparisons tests. Imported from immuneACCESS, the table was reduced by TCRdb to in-frame sequences with V and J called. These copies leave out some clones; in studies compared against another copy, an unresolved V gene accounts for under half, and the cause of the remainder is not known. The V and J calls and clone size come from that table; D and trimming were worked out from the DNA. This sample gives some 120,000 clones in total; around 90% of them show up just once. Around 1.5% of the sample rests with the top ten.

The time point label, as the study defines it: baseline before first vaccination. Samples from vaccinated people were obtained from the UK trials COV001 and COV002, which included a single-blind randomized controlled phase 2/3 trial of AZD1222 (ChAdOx1 nCoV-19) in healthy adults. For TCRbeta chain sequencing, PBMC samples were collected from trial participants at day 0 and at day 28 after the second dose. The CDR3 has 13 amino acids, counting the end cysteine and phenylalanine. Only the CDR3 DNA stays, 39 bases, in frame from base 1. Germline trimming: 1 base from V, 7 bases from J; junction bases outside gene matches: 4. The germline V gene sets CDR1 to MGHRA and CDR2 to YSYEKL. To note about this clone: Its cognate antigen has yet to be identified. No per-base quality is available; no much larger clone lies one base away.

The source is an adult in good health. Sequencing was performed on peripheral blood, taken on day 0 of AZD1222 vaccination. In this chain, TRBV4-1 is recombined with TRBJ2-7; TRBD2 fits 7 bases in the junction. The CDR3 reads as follows: CASSQVEGGEQYF. The sequence in DNA is TGCGCCAGCAGCCAAGTAGAGGGAGGGGAGCAGTACTTC.